Sequencing of this T cell receptor (beta chain) was carried out in a study of shared clonotypes between healthy human individuals. CD45RO-negative, CCR7-positively selected cells formed the naive CD8 fraction, excluding terminally differentiated effector memory CD45RA+ cells. Some clones are missing from TCRdb's copy, which holds only in-frame ones; the method was immunoSEQ multiplex PCR. The sample shows about 2.1 million clones, just over 90% of them seen only once. Germline V CDR1 and CDR2: SGHRS, YFSETQ. Trimming removed 4 bases from V and 1 base from J, with 12 bases in between. The CDR3 sequence is 14 residues long.

This sequence joins TRBV5-1 and TRBJ2-7, with TRBD2 as a possible D gene (6 bases). The specimen sequenced was naive CD8+ T cells from PBMCs. The TCR sequence derives from a young man in good health. Some clones in this sample may be carry-over from other donors' samples. CDR3 DNA sequence: TGCGCCAGCAGCCCGACTAGAACTTCCTACGAGCAGTACTTC. Translated, it gives CASSPTRTSYEQYF.